Below are 3 T cell receptor beta chains sequenced from a single sample in a study of blood T cell repertoires in COVID-19. The repertoire was sequenced with immunoSEQ multiplex PCR; TCRdb's copy has only in-frame clones and lacks some. Counted here are some 250,000 clones, around 87% occurring once; the ten biggest clones make up roughly 4.9%. What was sequenced was peripheral blood. These receptors all stem from a woman aged 60-75 years with COVID-19, enrolled during active disease.

V gene TRBV14 combines with J gene TRBJ1-2, with a possible D match to TRBD1 (5 bases). The germline V gene has CDR1 SGHDN and CDR2 FVKESK. V dropped 4 bases and J dropped 4 bases, with 13 bases sitting between them. This CDR3 is built from 14 residues. In DNA, the CDR3 is TGTGCCAGCAGCCTCCTGAGGGACTCCTATGGCTACACCTTC. It codes for CASSLLRDSYGYTF.

The chain combines TRBV25-1 with TRBJ2-1; D not resolved. The V gene lost 3 bases and the J gene lost 1 base, with 13 bases spanning the gap. Per germline, CDR1 MGHDK and CDR2 SYGVNS. This CDR3 has 16 amino acids. CDR3 in amino acids: CASSDGTGFSYNEQFF. CDR3 DNA sequence: TGTGCCAGCAGTGATGGTACGGGTTTTTCCTACAATGAGCAGTTCTTC.

The V call is TRBV29-1, the J call TRBJ2-7; 8 nucleotides agree with TRBD1. The germline gives CDR1 SQVTM, CDR2 ANQGSEA. This CDR3 has 17 amino acids. V shed 0 bases and J 6 bases; nucleotides not matched to a gene: 16. The CDR3 coding sequence is TGCAGCGTTGAAGATCGCCCCCCAGGGGGCGCAGTCTCCGAGCAGTACTTC. It yields the protein CSVEDRPPGGAVSEQYF.